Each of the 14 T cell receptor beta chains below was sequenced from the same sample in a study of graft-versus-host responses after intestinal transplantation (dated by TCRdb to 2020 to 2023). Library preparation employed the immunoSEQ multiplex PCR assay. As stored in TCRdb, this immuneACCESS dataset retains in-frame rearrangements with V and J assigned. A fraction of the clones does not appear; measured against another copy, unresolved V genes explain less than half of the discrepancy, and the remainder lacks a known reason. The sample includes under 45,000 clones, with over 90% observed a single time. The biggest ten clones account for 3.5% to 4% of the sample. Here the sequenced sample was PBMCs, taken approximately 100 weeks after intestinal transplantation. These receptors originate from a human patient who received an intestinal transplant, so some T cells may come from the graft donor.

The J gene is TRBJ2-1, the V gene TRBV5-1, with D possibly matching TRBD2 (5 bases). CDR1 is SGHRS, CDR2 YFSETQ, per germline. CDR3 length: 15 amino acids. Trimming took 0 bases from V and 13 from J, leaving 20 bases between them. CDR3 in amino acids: CASSLAFVVRAQQFF. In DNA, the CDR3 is TGCGCCAGCAGCTTGGCATTTGTAGTGCGGGCTCAACAGTTCTTC. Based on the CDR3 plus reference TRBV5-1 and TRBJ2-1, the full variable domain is KAGVTQTPRYLIKTRGQQVTLSCSPISGHRSVSWYQQTPGQGLQFLFEYFSETQRNKGNFPGRFSGRQFSNSRSEMNVSTLELGDSALYLCASSLAFVVRAQQFFGPGTRLTVL.

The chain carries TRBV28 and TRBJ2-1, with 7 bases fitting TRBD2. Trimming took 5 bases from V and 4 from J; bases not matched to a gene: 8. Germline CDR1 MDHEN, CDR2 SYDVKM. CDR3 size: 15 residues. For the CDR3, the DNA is TGTGCCAGCAGTCTAGGACTAGTTAGTTACAATGAGCAGTTCTTC. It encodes CASSLGLVSYNEQFF. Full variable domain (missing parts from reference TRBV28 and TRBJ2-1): DVKVTQSSRYLVKRTGEKVFLECVQDMDHENMFWYRQDPGLGLRLIYFSYDVKMKEKGDIPEGYSVSREKKERFSLILESASTNQTSMYLCASSLGLVSYNEQFFGPGTRLTVL.

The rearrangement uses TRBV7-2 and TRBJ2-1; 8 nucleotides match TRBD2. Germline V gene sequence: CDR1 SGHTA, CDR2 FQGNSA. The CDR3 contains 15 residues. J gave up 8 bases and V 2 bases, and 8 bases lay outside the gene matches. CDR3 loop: CASSLREGGRYEQFF. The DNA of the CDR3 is TGTGCCAGCAGCTTACGGGAGGGGGGGCGGTATGAGCAGTTCTTC.

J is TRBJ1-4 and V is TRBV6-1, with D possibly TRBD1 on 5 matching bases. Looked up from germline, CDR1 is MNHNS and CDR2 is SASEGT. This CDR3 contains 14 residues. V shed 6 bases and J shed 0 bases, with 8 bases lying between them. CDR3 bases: TGTGCCAGCAGCCCGGGGGCAACTAATGAAAAACTGTTTTTT. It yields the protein CASSPGATNEKLFF.

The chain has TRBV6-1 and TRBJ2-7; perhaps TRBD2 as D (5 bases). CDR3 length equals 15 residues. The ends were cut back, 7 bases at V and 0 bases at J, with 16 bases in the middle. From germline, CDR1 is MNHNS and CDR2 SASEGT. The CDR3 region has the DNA TGTGCCAGCACCCAGAGGGCCGCTAGCTCCTACGAGCAGTACTTC. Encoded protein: CASTQRAASSYEQYF.

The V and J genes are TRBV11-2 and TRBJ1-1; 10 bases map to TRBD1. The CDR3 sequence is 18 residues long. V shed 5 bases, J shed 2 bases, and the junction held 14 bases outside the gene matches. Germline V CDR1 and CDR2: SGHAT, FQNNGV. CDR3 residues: CASSVSDRGGVLNTEAFF. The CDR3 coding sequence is TGTGCCAGCAGCGTTTCGGACAGGGGGGGAGTCCTTAACACTGAAGCTTTCTTT.

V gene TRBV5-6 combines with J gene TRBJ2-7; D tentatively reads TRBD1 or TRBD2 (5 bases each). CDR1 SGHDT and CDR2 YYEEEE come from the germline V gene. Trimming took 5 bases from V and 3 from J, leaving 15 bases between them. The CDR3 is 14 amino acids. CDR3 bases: TGTGCCAGCAGTCGAGGGGTGATTCGCTACGAGCAGTACTTC. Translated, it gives CASSRGVIRYEQYF.

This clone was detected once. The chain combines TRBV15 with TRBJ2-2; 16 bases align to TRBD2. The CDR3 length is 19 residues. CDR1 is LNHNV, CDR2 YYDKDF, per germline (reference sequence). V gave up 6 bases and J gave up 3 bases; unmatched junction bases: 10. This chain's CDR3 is CATRKQGLAGGRDTGELFF. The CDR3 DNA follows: TGTGCCACCAGGAAACAGGGACTAGCGGGAGGGAGGGACACCGGGGAGCTGTTTTTT.

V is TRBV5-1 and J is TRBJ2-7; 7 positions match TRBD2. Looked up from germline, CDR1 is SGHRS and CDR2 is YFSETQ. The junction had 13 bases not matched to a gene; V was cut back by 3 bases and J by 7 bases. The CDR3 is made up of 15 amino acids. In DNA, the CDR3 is TGCGCCAGCAGCTCACTAGGAAGCGGGGTTGGGGAGCAGTACTTC. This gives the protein CASSSLGSGVGEQYF.

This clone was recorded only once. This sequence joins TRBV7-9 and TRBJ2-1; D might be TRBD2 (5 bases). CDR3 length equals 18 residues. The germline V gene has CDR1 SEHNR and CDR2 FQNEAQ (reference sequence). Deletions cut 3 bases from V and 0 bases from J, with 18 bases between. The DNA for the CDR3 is TGTGCCAGCAGCTTGCGGCTGCCGTGGACTTCCTCCTACAATGAGCAGTTCTTC. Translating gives CASSLRLPWTSSYNEQFF.

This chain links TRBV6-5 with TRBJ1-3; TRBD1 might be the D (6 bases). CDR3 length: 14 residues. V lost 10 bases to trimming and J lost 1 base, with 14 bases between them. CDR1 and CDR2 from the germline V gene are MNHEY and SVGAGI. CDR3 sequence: CAIQRRGSGNTIYF. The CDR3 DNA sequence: TGTGCCATACAACGCAGGGGATCTGGAAACACCATATATTTT.

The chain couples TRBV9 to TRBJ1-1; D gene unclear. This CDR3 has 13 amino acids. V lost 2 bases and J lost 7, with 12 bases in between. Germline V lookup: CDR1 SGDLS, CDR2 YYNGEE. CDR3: CASSVDGRLEAFF. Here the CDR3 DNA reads TGTGCCAGCAGCGTGGACGGCAGGCTTGAAGCTTTCTTT.

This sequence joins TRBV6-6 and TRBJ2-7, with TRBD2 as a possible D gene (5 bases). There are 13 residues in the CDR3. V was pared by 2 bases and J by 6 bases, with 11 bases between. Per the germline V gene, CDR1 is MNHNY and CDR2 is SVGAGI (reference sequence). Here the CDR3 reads CASSYGLAGEQYF. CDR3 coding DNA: TGTGCCAGCAGTTACGGGCTAGCTGGCGAGCAGTACTTC.

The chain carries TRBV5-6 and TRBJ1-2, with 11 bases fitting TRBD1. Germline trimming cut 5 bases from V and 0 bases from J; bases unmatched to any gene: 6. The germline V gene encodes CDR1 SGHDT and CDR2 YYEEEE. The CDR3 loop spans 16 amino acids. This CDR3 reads CASRRTGGAANYGYTF. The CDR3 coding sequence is TGTGCCAGCAGGCGGACAGGGGGCGCGGCTAACTATGGCTACACCTTC.